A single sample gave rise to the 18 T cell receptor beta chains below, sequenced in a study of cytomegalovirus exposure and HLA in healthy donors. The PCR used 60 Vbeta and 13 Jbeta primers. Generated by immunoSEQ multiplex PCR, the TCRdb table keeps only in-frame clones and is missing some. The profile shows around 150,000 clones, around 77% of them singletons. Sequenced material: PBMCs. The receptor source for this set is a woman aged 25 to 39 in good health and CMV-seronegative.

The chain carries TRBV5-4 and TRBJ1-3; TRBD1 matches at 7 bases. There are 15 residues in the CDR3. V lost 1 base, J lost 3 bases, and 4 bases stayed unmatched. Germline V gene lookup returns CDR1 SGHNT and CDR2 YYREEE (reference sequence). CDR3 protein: CASSLSTGSGNTIYF. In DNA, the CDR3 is TGTGCCAGCAGCTTGTCGACAGGGAGTGGAAACACCATATATTTT.

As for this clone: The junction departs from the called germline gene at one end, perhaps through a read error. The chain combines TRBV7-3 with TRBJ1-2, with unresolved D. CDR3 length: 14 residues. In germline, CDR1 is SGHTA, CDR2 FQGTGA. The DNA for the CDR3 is TGTGCCAGCAGCTTAAATCCCCGCGATGGAGGAGAAGTCTTC. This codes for CASSLNPRDGGEVF.

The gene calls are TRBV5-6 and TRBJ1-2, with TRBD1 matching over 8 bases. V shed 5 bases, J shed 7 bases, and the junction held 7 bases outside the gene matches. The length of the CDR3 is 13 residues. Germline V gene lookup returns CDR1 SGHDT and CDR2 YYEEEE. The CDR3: CASSWDRLPGYTF. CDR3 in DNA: TGTGCCAGCAGTTGGGACAGGCTCCCTGGCTACACCTTC.

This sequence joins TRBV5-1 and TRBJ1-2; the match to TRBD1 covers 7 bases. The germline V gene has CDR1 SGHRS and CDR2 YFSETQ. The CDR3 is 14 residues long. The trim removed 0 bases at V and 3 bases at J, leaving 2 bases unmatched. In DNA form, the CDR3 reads TGCGCCAGCAGCTTGGACAGGGGTGACTATGGCTACACCTTC. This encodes CASSLDRGDYGYTF.

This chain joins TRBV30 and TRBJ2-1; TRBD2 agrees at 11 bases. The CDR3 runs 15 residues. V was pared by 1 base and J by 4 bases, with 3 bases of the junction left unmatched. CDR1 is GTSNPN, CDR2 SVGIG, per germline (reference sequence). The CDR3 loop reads CAWSASGGPYNEQFF. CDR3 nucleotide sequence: TGTGCCTGGAGTGCTAGCGGGGGGCCATACAATGAGCAGTTCTTC.

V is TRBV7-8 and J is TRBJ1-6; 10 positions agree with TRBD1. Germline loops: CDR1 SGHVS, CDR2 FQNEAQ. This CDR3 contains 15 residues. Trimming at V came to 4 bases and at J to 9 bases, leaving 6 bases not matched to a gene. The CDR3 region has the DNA TGTGCCAGCAGCTCCGGACAGGGGGTAGGTTCACCCCTCCACTTT. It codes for CASSSGQGVGSPLHF. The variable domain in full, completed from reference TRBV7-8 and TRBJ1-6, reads GAGVSQSPRYKVAKRGQDVALRCDPISGHVSLFWYQQALGQGPEFLTYFQNEAQLDKSGLPSDRFFAERPEGSVSTLKIQRTQQEDSAVYLCASSSGQGVGSPLHFGNGTRLTVT.

The CDR3 DNA is TGTGCCAGTAGTATCGGTTGGGAGGGCTACGAGCAGTACTTC. Translating it yields CASSIGWEGYEQYF. The rearrangement joins TRBV19 to TRBJ2-5, with 7 nucleotides matching TRBD2. The end of the DNA is better explained by TRBJ2-7, so the J call may be wrong. The CDR3 is made up of 14 amino acids. Germline V gene sequence: CDR1 LNHDA, CDR2 SQIVND (reference sequence).

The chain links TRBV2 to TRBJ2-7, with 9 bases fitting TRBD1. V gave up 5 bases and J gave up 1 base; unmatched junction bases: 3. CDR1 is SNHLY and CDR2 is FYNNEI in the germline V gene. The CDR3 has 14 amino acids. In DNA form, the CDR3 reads TGTGCCAGCAGTTCCGGGACAGGGTCCTACGAGCAGTACTTC. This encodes CASSSGTGSYEQYF.

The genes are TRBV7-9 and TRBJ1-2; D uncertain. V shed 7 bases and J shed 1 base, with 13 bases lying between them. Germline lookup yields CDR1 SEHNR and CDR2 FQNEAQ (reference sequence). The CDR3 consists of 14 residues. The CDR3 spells CASTLLRSNYGYTF. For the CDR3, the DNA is TGTGCCAGCACTCTACTCCGGAGTAACTATGGCTACACCTTC.

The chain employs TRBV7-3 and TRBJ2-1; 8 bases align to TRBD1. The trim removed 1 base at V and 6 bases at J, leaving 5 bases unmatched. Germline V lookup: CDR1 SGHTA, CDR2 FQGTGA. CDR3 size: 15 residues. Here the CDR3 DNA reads TGTGCCAGCAGCTTAATCCAGGGGGCCTTCAATGAGCAGTTCTTC. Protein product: CASSLIQGAFNEQFF.

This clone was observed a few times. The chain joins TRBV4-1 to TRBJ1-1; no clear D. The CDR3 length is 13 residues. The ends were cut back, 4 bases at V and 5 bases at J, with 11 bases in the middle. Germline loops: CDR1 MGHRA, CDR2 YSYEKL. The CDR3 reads CASSLTEGTEAFF. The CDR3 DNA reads TGCGCCAGCAGCCTAACGGAGGGAACTGAAGCTTTCTTT.

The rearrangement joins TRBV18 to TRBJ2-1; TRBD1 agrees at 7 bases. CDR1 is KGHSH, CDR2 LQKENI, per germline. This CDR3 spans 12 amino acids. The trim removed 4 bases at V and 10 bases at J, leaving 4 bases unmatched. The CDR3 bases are TGTGCCAGCTCACTTGACAGGGAGGAGCAGTTCTTC. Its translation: CASSLDREEQFF.

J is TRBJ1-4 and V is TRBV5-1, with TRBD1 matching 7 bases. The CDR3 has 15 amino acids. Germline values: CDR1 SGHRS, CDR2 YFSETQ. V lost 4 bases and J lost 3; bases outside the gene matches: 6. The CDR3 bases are TGCGCCAGCAGCGACCCGCAGGGGGCTAATGAAAAACTGTTTTTT. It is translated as CASSDPQGANEKLFF.

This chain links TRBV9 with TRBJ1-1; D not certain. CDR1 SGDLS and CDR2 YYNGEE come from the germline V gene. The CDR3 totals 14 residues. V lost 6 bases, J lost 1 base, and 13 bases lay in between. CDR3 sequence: CASTPLRGNTEAFF. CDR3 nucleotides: TGTGCCAGCACCCCACTCCGAGGGAACACTGAAGCTTTCTTT.

The CDR3 is CASTRDNYNEQFF. The CDR3 DNA is TGTGCCAGCACCCGGGACAACTACAATGAGCAGTTCTTC. The V gene is TRBV5-4, the J gene TRBJ2-1, with D possibly matching TRBD1 (6 bases). Per the germline V gene, CDR1 is SGHNT and CDR2 is YYREEE (reference sequence). V lost 6 bases and J lost 3, with 10 bases in between. The CDR3 totals 13 residues.

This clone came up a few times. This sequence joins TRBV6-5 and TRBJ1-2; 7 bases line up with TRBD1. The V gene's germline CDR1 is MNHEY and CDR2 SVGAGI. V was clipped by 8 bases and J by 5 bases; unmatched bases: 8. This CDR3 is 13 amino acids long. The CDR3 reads CASGGTGVYGYTF. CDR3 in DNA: TGTGCCAGCGGGGGTACAGGGGTTTATGGCTACACCTTC.

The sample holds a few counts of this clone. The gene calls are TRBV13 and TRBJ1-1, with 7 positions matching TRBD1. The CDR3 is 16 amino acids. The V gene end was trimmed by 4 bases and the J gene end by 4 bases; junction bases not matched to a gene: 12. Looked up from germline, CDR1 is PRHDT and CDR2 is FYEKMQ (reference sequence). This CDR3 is CASSSPGTEETTEAFF. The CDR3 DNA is TGTGCCAGCAGCTCCCCCGGGACAGAAGAGACCACTGAAGCTTTCTTT.

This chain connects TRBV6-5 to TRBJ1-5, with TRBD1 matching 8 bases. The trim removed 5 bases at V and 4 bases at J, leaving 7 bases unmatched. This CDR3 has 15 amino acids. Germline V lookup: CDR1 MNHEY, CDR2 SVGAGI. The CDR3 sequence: CASSASTGVNQPQHF. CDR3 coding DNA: TGTGCCAGCAGTGCTTCGACAGGGGTTAATCAGCCCCAGCATTTT.